Sequencing of this TCR beta chain was carried out in a study of graft-versus-host responses after intestinal transplantation (dated by TCRdb to the early 2020s). Broadly, across the study: Recipients received multivisceral, liver-intestinal, or isolated intestinal transplants. Anti-thymocyte globulin induction was given to all recipients, followed by maintenance tacrolimus and steroids for two to four years. After intestinal transplantation, graft-versus-host and host-versus-graft alloreactive T cell clones in the graft, circulation and bone marrow were tracked using bulk TCR-beta CDR3 sequencing. To identify alloreactive clones, pre-transplant mixed lymphocyte reaction products were sequenced and compared with unstimulated pre-transplant donor and recipient T cells. A cohort of around 25 intestinal transplant recipients, including one retransplant, was enrolled, and a few patients lacking pretransplant specimens were excluded. A peak of at least 4% donor T cells among recipient peripheral blood mononuclear cells was the definition used for donor T cell macrochimerism. Samples from a few later patients were sequenced in-house on an Illumina MiSeq with MiXCR processing rather than by the commercial service. Broader findings and caveats from the paper: Conclusions were limited by the relatively low number and heterogeneity of intestinal transplant patients. Peak levels of circulating GvH clones were associated with declines in HvG clones early after transplant. In patients with donor T cell macrochimerism, the allografts had high GvH to HvG T cell clonal ratios. GvH clones were detected in recipient bone marrow, and some appeared earlier in ileal mucosa or blood, consistent with an intestinal mucosal origin.

Bone marrow was aspirated after transplant from the posterior iliac crest or another site chosen by the physician. The library was built by means of the immunoSEQ multiplex PCR assay. For most patients, high-throughput TCR-beta CDR3 sequencing of genomic DNA was performed by Adaptive Biotechnologies. In the authors' own workflow: Adaptive's ImmunoSEQ software was the source of the TCR sequencing data for about 20 patients, while a few other patients were processed with MiXCR and VDJtools. CDR3 nucleotide sequences shared between donor and recipient were removed because the origin of such sequences could not be assigned. Alloreactive clones required at least 2-fold expansion over unstimulated cells and minimum CFSE-low frequency of 0.002% (template counts) or 0.001% (read counts). Mappable clones were those detected in sequenced pre-transplant spleen, lymph node, or MLR CFSE-low populations of the donor or recipient. Cumulative frequency of alloreactive clones was calculated as a percentage of all sequences weighted by copy number. The table comes from immuneACCESS by way of TCRdb, which keeps in-frame sequences with V and J called. Part of the clones is missing from these tables; in studies checked, under half for an unresolved V gene and the rest for unknown reasons. V, J and clone size derive from that table, while D and trimming were established from the DNA sequence. For this sample the table gives some 69,000 clones, of which over 85% were detected only once. The ten largest clones represent about 6.7% of the sample.

As regards this clone: It lacks a known antigen. No base-level quality is on record; no much larger clone is a single base apart.

V is pruned by 2 bases and J by 4 bases, leaving 6 bases of the junction without a gene match. The CDR3 covers 16 residues, taking in both the cysteine and the phenylalanine. The entry retains the CDR3 DNA only, 48 bases that are in frame from base 1. The germline V gene provides CDR1 MGHRA and CDR2 YSYEKL. The sequenced sample was bone marrow, obtained 734 days after intestinal transplantation. The source is a human patient who received an intestinal transplant, so some T cells may come from the graft donor. The chain joins TRBV4-1 to TRBJ1-2; 11 central nucleotides agree with TRBD1. The CDR3 here reads CASSQPGQGAGYGYTF. The DNA is TGCGCCAGCAGCCAACCTGGACAGGGGGCGGGCTATGGCTACACCTTC.